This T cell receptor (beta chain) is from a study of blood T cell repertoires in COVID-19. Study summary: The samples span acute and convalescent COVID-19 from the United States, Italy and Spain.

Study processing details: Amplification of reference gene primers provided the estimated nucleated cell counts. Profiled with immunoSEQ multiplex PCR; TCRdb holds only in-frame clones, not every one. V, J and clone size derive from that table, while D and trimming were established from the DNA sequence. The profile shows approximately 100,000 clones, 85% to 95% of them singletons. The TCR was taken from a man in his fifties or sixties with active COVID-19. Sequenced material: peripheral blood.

The DNA of the CDR3 is TGTGCCTGGGGGACAGGGGGCGCAGTCTGGGAGCAGTTCTTC. Protein product: CAWGTGGAVWEQFF. The genes are TRBV30 and TRBJ2-1, with TRBD1 matching 12 bases. Per germline, CDR1 GTSNPN and CDR2 SVGIG (reference sequence). Trimming at V came to 5 bases and at J to 10 bases, leaving 9 bases not matched to a gene. This CDR3 is built from 14 residues.